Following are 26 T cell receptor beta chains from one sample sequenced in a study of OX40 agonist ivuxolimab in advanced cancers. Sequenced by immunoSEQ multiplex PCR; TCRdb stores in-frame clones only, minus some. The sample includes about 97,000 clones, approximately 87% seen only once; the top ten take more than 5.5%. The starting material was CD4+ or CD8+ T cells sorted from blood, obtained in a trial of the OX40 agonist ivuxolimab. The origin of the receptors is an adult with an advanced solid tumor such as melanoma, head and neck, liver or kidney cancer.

CDR3 sequence (DNA): TGTGCCTGGGCGAGAGGGGGCGACATGAACACTGAAGCTTTCTTT. Protein sequence: CAWARGGDMNTEAFF. V and J are TRBV30 and TRBJ1-1; 7 bases map to TRBD1. V lost 5 bases to trimming and J lost 0 bases; unmatched junction nucleotides: 9. CDR3 length: 15 residues. The germline V gene encodes CDR1 GTSNPN and CDR2 SVGIG (reference sequence).

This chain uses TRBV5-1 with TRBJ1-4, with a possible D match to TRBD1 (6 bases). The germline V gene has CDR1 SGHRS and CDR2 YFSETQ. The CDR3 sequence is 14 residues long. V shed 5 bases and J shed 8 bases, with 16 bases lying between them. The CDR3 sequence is CASRRREGGEKLFF. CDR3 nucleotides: TGCGCCAGCAGGCGTCGAGAAGGGGGGGAAAAACTGTTTTTT. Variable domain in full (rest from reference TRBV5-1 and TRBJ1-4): KAGVTQTPRYLIKTRGQQVTLSCSPISGHRSVSWYQQTPGQGLQFLFEYFSETQRNKGNFPGRFSGRQFSNSRSEMNVSTLELGDSALYLCASRRREGGEKLFFGSGTQLSVL.

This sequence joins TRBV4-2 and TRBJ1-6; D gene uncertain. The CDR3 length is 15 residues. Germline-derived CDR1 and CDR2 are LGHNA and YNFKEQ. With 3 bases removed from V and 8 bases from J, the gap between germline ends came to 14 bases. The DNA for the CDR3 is TGTGCCAGCAGCCAGAACGTATTGGGTTATTCACCCCTCCACTTT. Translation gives CASSQNVLGYSPLHF.

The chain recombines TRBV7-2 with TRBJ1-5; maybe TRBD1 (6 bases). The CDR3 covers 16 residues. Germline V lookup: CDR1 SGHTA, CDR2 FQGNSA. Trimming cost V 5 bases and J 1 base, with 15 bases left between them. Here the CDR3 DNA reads TGTGCCAGCAGCCCGTGGACAGCGAGGAGCAATCAGCCCCAGCATTTT. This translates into CASSPWTARSNQPQHF.

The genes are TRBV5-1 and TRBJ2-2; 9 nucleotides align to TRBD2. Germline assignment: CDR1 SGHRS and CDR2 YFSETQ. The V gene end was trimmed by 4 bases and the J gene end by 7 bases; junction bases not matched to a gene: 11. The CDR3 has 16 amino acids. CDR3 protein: CASSQGLAGLSGELFF. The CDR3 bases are TGCGCCAGCAGCCAAGGGCTAGCGGGGCTGAGCGGGGAGCTGTTTTTT. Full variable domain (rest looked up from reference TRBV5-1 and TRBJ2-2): KAGVTQTPRYLIKTRGQQVTLSCSPISGHRSVSWYQQTPGQGLQFLFEYFSETQRNKGNFPGRFSGRQFSNSRSEMNVSTLELGDSALYLCASSQGLAGLSGELFFGEGSRLTVL.

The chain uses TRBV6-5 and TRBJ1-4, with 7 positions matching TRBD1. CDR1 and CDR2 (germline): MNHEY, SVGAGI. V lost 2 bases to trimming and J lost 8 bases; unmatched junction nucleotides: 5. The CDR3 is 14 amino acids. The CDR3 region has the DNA TGTGCCAGCAGTTACGGACAGGCAAAAGAAAAACTGTTTTTT. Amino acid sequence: CASSYGQAKEKLFF.

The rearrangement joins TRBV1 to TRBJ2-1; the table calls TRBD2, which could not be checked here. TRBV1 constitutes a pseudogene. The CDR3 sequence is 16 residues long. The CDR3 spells CTSSQAGLGMYNEQFF. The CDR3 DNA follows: TGCACCAGCAGCCAAGCGGGACTAGGGATGTACAATGAGCAGTTCTTC.

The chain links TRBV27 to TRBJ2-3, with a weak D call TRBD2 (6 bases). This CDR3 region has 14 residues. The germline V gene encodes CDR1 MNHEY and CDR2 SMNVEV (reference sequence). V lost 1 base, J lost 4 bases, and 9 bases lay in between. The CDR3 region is CASSLWGVADTQYF. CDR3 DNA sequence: TGTGCCAGCAGTTTATGGGGGGTTGCAGATACGCAGTATTTT.

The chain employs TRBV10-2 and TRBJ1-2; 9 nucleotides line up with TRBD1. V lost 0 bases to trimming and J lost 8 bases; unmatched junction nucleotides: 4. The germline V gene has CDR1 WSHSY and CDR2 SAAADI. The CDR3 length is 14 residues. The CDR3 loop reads CASSESGTGIGYTF. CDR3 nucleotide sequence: TGCGCCAGCAGTGAGTCGGGGACAGGGATAGGCTACACCTTC.

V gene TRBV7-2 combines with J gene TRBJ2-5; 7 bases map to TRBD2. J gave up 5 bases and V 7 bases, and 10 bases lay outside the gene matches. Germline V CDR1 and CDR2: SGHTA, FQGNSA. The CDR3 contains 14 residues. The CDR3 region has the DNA TGTGCCAGCATGGGGCGGGAGATGCCGGAGACCCAGTACTTC. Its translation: CASMGREMPETQYF.

The chain's CDR3 is CASMAGGSGNTIYF. The CDR3 nucleotides read TGCGCCAGCATGGCAGGGGGAAGTGGAAACACCATATATTTT. The genes are TRBV5-1 and TRBJ1-3; 7 bases match TRBD1. V was pared by 6 bases and J by 3 bases, with 6 bases of the junction left unmatched. The CDR3 totals 14 residues. Germline V gives CDR1 SGHRS, CDR2 YFSETQ.

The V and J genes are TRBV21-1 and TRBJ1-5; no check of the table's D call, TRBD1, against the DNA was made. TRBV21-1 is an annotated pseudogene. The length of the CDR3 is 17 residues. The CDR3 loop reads CASSKYRENGVNQPQHF. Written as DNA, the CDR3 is TGTGCCAGCAGCAAATACAGGGAGAATGGGGTCAATCAGCCCCAGCATTTT.

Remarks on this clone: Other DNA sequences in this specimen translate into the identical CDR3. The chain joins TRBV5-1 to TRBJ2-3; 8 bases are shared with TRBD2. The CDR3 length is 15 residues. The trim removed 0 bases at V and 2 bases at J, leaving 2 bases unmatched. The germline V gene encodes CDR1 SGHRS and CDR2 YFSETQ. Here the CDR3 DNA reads TGCGCCAGCAGCTTGGGAGCGGGAGTCACAGATACGCAGTATTTT. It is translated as CASSLGAGVTDTQYF.

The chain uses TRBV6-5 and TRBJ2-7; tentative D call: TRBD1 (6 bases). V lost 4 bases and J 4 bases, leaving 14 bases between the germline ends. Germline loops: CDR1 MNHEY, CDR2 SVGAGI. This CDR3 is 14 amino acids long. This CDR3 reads CASSLSRGSYEQYF. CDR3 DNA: TGTGCCAGCAGTTTGTCCAGGGGCTCTTACGAGCAGTACTTC.

CDR3 nucleotides: TGTGCCAGCTCACCCGGACAGGGGGTTTATCCTGAAGCTTTCTTT. It encodes CASSPGQGVYPEAFF. J is TRBJ1-1 and V is TRBV18, with TRBD1 matching over 10 bases. The trim removed 3 bases at V and 6 bases at J, leaving 7 bases unmatched. Looked up from germline, CDR1 is KGHSH and CDR2 is LQKENI. The CDR3 has 15 amino acids.

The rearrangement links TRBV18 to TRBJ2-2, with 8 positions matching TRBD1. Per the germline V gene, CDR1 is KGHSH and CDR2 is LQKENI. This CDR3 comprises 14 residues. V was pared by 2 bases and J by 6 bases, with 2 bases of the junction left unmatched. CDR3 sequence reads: CASSPYRGAGELFF. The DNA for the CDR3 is TGTGCCAGCTCACCATACAGGGGGGCCGGGGAGCTGTTTTTT.

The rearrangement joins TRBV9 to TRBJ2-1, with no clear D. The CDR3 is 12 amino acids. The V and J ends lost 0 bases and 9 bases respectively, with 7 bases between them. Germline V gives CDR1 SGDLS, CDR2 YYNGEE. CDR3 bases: TGTGCCAGCAGCGTAGACGGCGCTGAGCAGTTCTTC. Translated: CASSVDGAEQFF.

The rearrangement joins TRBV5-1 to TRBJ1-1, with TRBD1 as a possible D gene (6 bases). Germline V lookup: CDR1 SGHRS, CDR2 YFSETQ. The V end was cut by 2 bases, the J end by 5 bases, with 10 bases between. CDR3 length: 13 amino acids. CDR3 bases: TGCGCCAGCAGCTTACAGGGACGGACTGAAGCTTTCTTT. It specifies CASSLQGRTEAFF.

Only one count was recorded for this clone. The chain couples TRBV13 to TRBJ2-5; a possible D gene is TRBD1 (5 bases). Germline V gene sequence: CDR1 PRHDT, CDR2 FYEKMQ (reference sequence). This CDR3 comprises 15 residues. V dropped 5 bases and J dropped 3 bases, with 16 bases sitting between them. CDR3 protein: CASSHLAGKKETQYF. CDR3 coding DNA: TGTGCCAGCAGCCACTTGGCAGGGAAAAAAGAGACCCAGTACTTC.

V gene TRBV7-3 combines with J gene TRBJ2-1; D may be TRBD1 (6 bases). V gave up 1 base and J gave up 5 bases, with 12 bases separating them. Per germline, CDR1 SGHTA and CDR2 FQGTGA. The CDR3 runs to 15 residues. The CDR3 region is CASSLMGALNNEQFF. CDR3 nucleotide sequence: TGTGCCAGCAGCTTAATGGGGGCGCTCAACAATGAGCAGTTCTTC. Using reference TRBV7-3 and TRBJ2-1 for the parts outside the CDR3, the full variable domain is GAGVSQTPSNKVTEKGKYVELRCDPISGHTALYWYRQSLGQGPEFLIYFQGTGAADDSGLPNDRFFAVRPEGSVSTLKIQRTERGDSAVYLCASSLMGALNNEQFFGPGTRLTVL.

The CDR3 DNA reads as TGTGCCAGCAGCCGGACAGGGGTCTACGAGCAGTACTTC. Translation gives CASSRTGVYEQYF. V gene TRBV6-5 combines with J gene TRBJ2-7; 9 bases fit TRBD1. This CDR3 spans 13 amino acids. Per germline, CDR1 MNHEY and CDR2 SVGAGI. The junction had 3 bases not matched to a gene; V was cut back by 6 bases and J by 3 bases.

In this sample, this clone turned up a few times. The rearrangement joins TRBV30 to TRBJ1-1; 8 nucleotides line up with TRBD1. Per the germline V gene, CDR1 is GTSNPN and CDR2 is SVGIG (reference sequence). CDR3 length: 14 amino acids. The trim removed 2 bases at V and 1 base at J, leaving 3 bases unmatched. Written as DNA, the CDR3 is TGTGCCTGGAGTTTTGGGACAGGGAACACTGAAGCTTTCTTT. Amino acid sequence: CAWSFGTGNTEAFF.

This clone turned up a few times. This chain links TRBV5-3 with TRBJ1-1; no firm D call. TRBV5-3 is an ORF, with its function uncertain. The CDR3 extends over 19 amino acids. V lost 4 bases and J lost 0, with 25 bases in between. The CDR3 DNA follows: TGTGCCAGAAGCGAACCGAAACGAGGGCGGCCCCGATTGAACACTGAAGCTTTCTTT. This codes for CARSEPKRGRPRLNTEAFF.

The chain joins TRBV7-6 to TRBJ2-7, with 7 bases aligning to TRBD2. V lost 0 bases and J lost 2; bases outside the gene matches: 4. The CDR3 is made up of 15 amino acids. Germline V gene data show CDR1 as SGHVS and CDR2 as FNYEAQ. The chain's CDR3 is CASSLAAGRPYEQYF. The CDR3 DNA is TGTGCCAGCAGCTTAGCCGCCGGGAGGCCCTACGAGCAGTACTTC.

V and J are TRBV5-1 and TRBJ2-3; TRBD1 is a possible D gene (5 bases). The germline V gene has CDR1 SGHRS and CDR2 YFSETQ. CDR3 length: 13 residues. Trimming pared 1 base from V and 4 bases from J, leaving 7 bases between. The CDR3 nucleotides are TGCGCCAGCAGCTTGCCAGGGCCAGATACGCAGTATTTT. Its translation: CASSLPGPDTQYF.

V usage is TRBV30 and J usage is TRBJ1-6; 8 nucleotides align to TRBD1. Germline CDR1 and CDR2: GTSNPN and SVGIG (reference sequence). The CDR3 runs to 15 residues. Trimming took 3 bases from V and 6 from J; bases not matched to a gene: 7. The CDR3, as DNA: TGTGCCTGGAGCAGGGGGCAAGGCCCTAATTCACCCCTCCACTTT. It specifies CAWSRGQGPNSPLHF.